The 21 T cell receptor beta chains given below trace back to one sample, sequenced in a study of T-cell reconstitution after alpha-beta-depleted transplantation in children. The library targeted TCRbeta and was prepared with unique molecular identifiers. TCRdb processed the PCR reads anew with MiXCR; each CDR3 protein has one entry. The data show about 500,000 distinct CDR3 sequences, about 31% seen once. The sample consisted of PBMCs from the stem cell graft donor, taken from the stem cell graft. The source of these receptors is a human donor who donated a stem cell graft to a child with aplastic anemia.

This rearrangement joins TRBV6-5 to TRBJ1-2; 10 nucleotides align to TRBD1. Germline values: CDR1 MNHEY, CDR2 SVGAGI. CDR3 length equals 15 residues. The V segment lost 4 bases and the J segment 8 bases; nucleotides outside the gene matches: 10. CDR3 bases: TGTGCCAGCAGTTGGGGGACAGGGGCCGGGGGAGGCTACACCTTC. Translating it yields CASSWGTGAGGGYTF.

This clonotype was counted only a few times. This chain joins TRBV29-1 and TRBJ2-1; the D gene is possibly TRBD1 (6 bases). The CDR3 extends over 17 amino acids. V lost 3 bases to trimming and J lost 3 bases, with 21 bases between them. The germline V gene has CDR1 SQVTM and CDR2 ANQGSEA. The chain's CDR3 is CSVDSEGEFKIYNEQFF. In DNA, the CDR3 is TGCAGCGTTGACAGCGAGGGGGAGTTCAAAATCTACAATGAGCAGTTCTTC.

The chain carries TRBV12-3 or TRBV12-4 and TRBJ2-1, with unresolved D. Trimming shortened V by 3 bases and J by 5 bases, and 8 bases separated the two germline ends. There are 13 residues in the CDR3. Here the CDR3 reads CASSFNYDNEQFF. DNA for the CDR3: TGTGCCAGCAGTTTCAACTACGACAATGAGCAGTTCTTC.

The J gene is TRBJ1-1, the V gene TRBV20-1; the match to TRBD1 covers 8 bases. From germline, CDR1 is DFQATT and CDR2 SNEGSKA (reference sequence). The CDR3 runs 16 residues. V was pared by 5 bases and J by 0 bases, with 11 bases of the junction left unmatched. The CDR3 loop reads CSALRQGLVMNTEAFF. DNA of the CDR3: TGCAGTGCTCTGAGACAGGGGCTTGTTATGAACACTGAAGCTTTCTTT.

This clonotype appeared many times. The chain carries TRBV12-3 or TRBV12-4 and TRBJ1-6; D gene uncertain. The CDR3 consists of 14 residues. Deletions cut 3 bases from V and 9 bases from J, with 12 bases between. The CDR3 is CASSFGRKGSPLHF. Written as DNA, the CDR3 is TGTGCCAGCAGTTTTGGGAGGAAAGGTTCACCCCTCCACTTT.

The J gene is TRBJ2-3, the V gene TRBV4-1; tentative D call: TRBD1 (8 bases). CDR3 length: 14 residues. Germline values: CDR1 MGHRA, CDR2 YSYEKL. The V end lost 1 base, the J end lost 6 bases, and 11 bases lay between the germline ends. CDR3 sequence: CASSQVQGGDTQYF. CDR3 coding DNA: TGCGCCAGCAGCCAAGTACAGGGGGGGGATACGCAGTATTTT.

CDR3 amino acids: CSAVSGREDYGYTF. For the CDR3, the DNA is TGCAGTGCGGTATCCGGGAGAGAGGACTATGGCTACACCTTC. The chain joins TRBV20-1 to TRBJ1-2; D gene ambiguous. Trimming shortened V by 6 bases and J by 3 bases, and 17 bases separated the two germline ends. The CDR3 is made up of 14 amino acids. CDR1 and CDR2 (germline): DFQATT, SNEGSKA (reference sequence).

The chain links TRBV10-2 to TRBJ1-5; D is unclear. This CDR3 is built from 15 residues. Trimming stripped 10 bases from V and 0 bases from J, with 16 bases between. The V gene's germline CDR1 is WSHSY and CDR2 SAAADI. The CDR3 spells CATLRNHLSNQPQHF. The CDR3 DNA sequence: TGCGCCACCCTGCGGAACCACCTTAGCAATCAGCCCCAGCATTTT.

This clonotype was seen a few times. The chain recombines TRBV29-1 with TRBJ1-5, with a possible D match to TRBD1 (5 bases). Per germline, CDR1 SQVTM and CDR2 ANQGSEA. V shed 7 bases and J shed 0 bases, with 16 bases lying between them. This CDR3 region has 15 residues. DNA for the CDR3: TGCAGCGCCAAAATCTCTGGGGGTAGCAATCAGCCCCAGCATTTT. It yields the protein CSAKISGGSNQPQHF.

The chain joins TRBV30 to TRBJ1-1, with D possibly TRBD1 on 6 matching bases. CDR3 size: 14 residues. CDR1 is GTSNPN, CDR2 SVGIG, per germline (reference sequence). Trimming stripped 2 bases from V and 4 bases from J, with 14 bases between. DNA of the CDR3: TGTGCCTGGAGTACTACAGGGTCGCGCACTGAAGCTTTCTTT. This sequence encodes CAWSTTGSRTEAFF. Based on the CDR3 plus reference TRBV30 and TRBJ1-1, the full variable domain is SQTIHQWPATLVQPVGSPLSLECTVEGTSNPNLYWYRQAAGRGLQLLFYSVGIGQISSEVPQNLSASRPQDRQFILSSKKLLLSDSGFYLCAWSTTGSRTEAFFGQGTRLTVV.

V and J are TRBV12-3 or TRBV12-4 and TRBJ1-2; 8 bases are shared with TRBD1. V was pared by 5 bases and J by 8 bases, with 7 bases of the junction left unmatched. The CDR3 is 13 residues long. CDR3 loop: CASSRGQGVGYTF. Written as DNA, the CDR3 is TGTGCCAGCAGTCGCGGACAGGGCGTAGGCTACACCTTC.

The chain carries TRBV5-5 and TRBJ1-1, with D possibly matching TRBD1 (6 bases). The CDR3 is 15 amino acids. Trimming shortened V by 3 bases and J by 2 bases, and 14 bases separated the two germline ends. The germline gives CDR1 SGHKS, CDR2 YYEKEE (reference sequence). The CDR3 loop reads CASSSQQGGNTEAFF. CDR3 nucleotides: TGTGCCAGCAGCTCTCAACAGGGAGGAAACACTGAAGCTTTCTTT.

This clonotype was counted only a few times. The J gene is TRBJ2-2, the V gene TRBV20-1; the match to TRBD2 covers 7 bases. Germline V gives CDR1 DFQATT, CDR2 SNEGSKA (reference sequence). V was pared by 1 base and J by 2 bases, with 4 bases of the junction left unmatched. The CDR3 runs 15 residues. This chain's CDR3 is CSARAGGRNTGELFF. DNA of the CDR3: TGCAGTGCTAGAGCTGGCGGGAGAAACACCGGGGAGCTGTTTTTT.

This chain uses TRBV7-3 with TRBJ2-5; 12 nucleotides agree with TRBD2. The CDR3 spans 21 residues. J was trimmed by 3 bases and V by 5 bases; bases with no gene match: 22. The germline gives CDR1 SGHTA, CDR2 FQGTGA. CDR3 bases: TGTGCCAGCAGCCGAACGGACCCTCGAAGACTAGCGGGAGTTAAAAAAGAGACCCAGTACTTC. Translating gives CASSRTDPRRLAGVKKETQYF.

J is TRBJ2-1 and V is TRBV7-9; 13 bases line up with TRBD2. CDR3 length: 16 residues. Trimming cost V 4 bases and J 9 bases; bases outside gene matches: 9. Looked up from germline, CDR1 is SEHNR and CDR2 is FQNEAQ (reference sequence). The CDR3 reads CASSSTLAGGPGEQFF. The CDR3, as DNA: TGTGCCAGCAGCTCGACACTAGCGGGAGGGCCGGGTGAGCAGTTCTTC.

This clonotype occurred a few times. The chain carries TRBV28 and TRBJ1-6, with D perhaps TRBD1 (5 bases). Germline values: CDR1 MDHEN, CDR2 SYDVKM. V lost 2 bases and J lost 10, with 15 bases in between. The CDR3 spans 15 residues. CDR3 DNA sequence: TGTGCCAGCAGTTTAGGATCAGGGTATCGGTCACCCCTCCACTTT. The encoded protein is CASSLGSGYRSPLHF.

This chain connects TRBV18 to TRBJ2-7; TRBD2 matches 9 bases. V gave up 4 bases and J gave up 6 bases; unmatched junction bases: 10. CDR3 length equals 15 residues. Germline V gives CDR1 KGHSH, CDR2 LQKENI. The CDR3 nucleotides are TGTGCCAGCTCACTCGGGACTAGCAGCCTGGGCGAGCAGTACTTC. Translated, it gives CASSLGTSSLGEQYF. Variable domain in full (rest from reference TRBV18 and TRBJ2-7): NAGVMQNPRHLVRRRGQEARLRCSPMKGHSHVYWYRQLPEEGLKFMVYLQKENIIDESGMPKERFSAEFPKEGPSILRIQQVVRGDSAAYFCASSLGTSSLGEQYFGPGTRLTVT.

The chain recombines TRBV5-1 with TRBJ2-1, with 9 bases that match TRBD2. Per germline, CDR1 SGHRS and CDR2 YFSETQ. CDR3 length: 16 residues. With V trimmed by 0 bases and J by 8 bases, 9 bases remained unmatched. The CDR3 here is CASSLDAAGGWDEQFF. In nucleotides, the CDR3 is TGCGCCAGCAGCTTGGACGCCGCGGGAGGGTGGGATGAGCAGTTCTTC.

The chain carries TRBV4-3 and TRBJ2-7; D might be TRBD1 (6 bases). CDR1 and CDR2 (germline): LGHNA, YSLEER. The CDR3 is 16 amino acids. The V and J ends lost 0 bases and 2 bases respectively, with 14 bases between them. Here the CDR3 reads CASSQERSRGAYEQYF. In DNA, the CDR3 is TGCGCCAGCAGCCAAGAGAGGAGCAGGGGAGCCTACGAGCAGTACTTC.

The V and J genes are TRBV29-1 and TRBJ1-2, with 8 nucleotides matching TRBD1. CDR3 length: 11 residues. CDR1 is SQVTM, CDR2 ANQGSEA, per germline. Trimming took 6 bases from V and 8 from J; bases not matched to a gene: 5. CDR3 protein: CSVTGEQGYTF. In nucleotides, the CDR3 is TGCAGCGTGACAGGGGAGCAGGGCTACACCTTC.

The V gene is TRBV18, the J gene TRBJ2-2; perhaps TRBD2 as D (5 bases). Per the germline V gene, CDR1 is KGHSH and CDR2 is LQKENI. V was pared by 3 bases and J by 7 bases, with 9 bases between. The CDR3 totals 13 residues. DNA for the CDR3: TGTGCCAGCTCACCGAGGGAAAACGGGGAGCTGTTTTTT. It codes for CASSPRENGELFF. The whole variable domain, filled in from reference TRBV18 and TRBJ2-2, reads NAGVMQNPRHLVRRRGQEARLRCSPMKGHSHVYWYRQLPEEGLKFMVYLQKENIIDESGMPKERFSAEFPKEGPSILRIQQVVRGDSAAYFCASSPRENGELFFGEGSRLTVL.